This T cell receptor (beta chain) was observed in a study of Graves' ophthalmopathy and Graves' hyperthyroidism. Trimming took 4 bases from V and 0 from J, leaving 10 bases between them. This CDR3 contains 15 residues. This clonotype was seen ten or more times. The authors amplified TCR beta CDR3 regions from RNA transcripts. The workflow started with a first-round RT-PCR run with HTBI primers and then moved on to a second-round multiplex PCR. TCRdb called the multiplex PCR reads again in MiXCR, with one record for every CDR3 protein. The repertoire holds roughly 500,000 distinct CDR3 sequences, roughly 14% seen once, with approximately 9.8% in the top ten.

Sequenced material: blood. This clonotype originated in a woman in her twenties or thirties with Graves' ophthalmopathy. J is TRBJ1-5 and V is TRBV12-3 or TRBV12-4; no definite D call. The CDR3 bases are TGTGCCAGCAGTTCCACAAGCTATAGCAATCAGCCCCAGCATTTT. It yields the protein CASSSTSYSNQPQHF.